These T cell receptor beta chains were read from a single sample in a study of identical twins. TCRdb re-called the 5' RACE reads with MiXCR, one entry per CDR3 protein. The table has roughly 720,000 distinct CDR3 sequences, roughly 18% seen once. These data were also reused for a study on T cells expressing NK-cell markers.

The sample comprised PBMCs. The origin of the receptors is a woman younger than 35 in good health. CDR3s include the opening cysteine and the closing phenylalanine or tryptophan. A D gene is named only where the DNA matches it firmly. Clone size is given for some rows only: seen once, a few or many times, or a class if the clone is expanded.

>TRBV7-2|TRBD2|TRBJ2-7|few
TGTGCCAGCAGCTTTCCCCCTCTAGCGGAGCACTACGAGCAGTACTTC
CASSFPPLAEHYEQYF
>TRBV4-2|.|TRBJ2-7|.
TGTGCCAGCAGCCAAGAGGGGCTCTTCTCCTACGAGCAGTACTTC
CASSQEGLFSYEQYF
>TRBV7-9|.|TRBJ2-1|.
TGTGCCAGCAGCCGACTAGGAGGTGACAATGAGCAGTTCTTC
CASSRLGGDNEQFF
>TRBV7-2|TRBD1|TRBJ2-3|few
TGTGCCAGCAGCCCTGGAGTACAGGGGGGCACAGATACGCAGTATTTT
CASSPGVQGGTDTQYF
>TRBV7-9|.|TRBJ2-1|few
TGTGCCAGCAGTTTGAGCACTCACAATGAGCAGTTCTTC
CASSLSTHNEQFF
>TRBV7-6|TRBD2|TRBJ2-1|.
TGTGCCAGCAGCTCCCCCGGGACTACGCACCCCTACAATGAGCAGTTCTTC
CASSSPGTTHPYNEQFF
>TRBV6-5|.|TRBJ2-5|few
TGTGCCAGCAGTTACCGGCTTGATGTACTCCAAGAGACCCAGTACTTC
CASSYRLDVLQETQYF
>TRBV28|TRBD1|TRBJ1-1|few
TGTGCCAGCAGTCATGGACAGGGACGAGGGAACACTGAAGCTTTCTTT
CASSHGQGRGNTEAFF
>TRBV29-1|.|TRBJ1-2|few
TGCAGCGTTGAAGATCGGGGGGGTGGAGGCTATGGCTACACCTTC
CSVEDRGGGGYGYTF
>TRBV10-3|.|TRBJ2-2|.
TGTGCCATCCCTCAGACTCTGAACACCGGGGAGCTGTTTTTT
CAIPQTLNTGELFF
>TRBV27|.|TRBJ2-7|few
TGTGCCAGCTCCCTCATGCGGGGGCCCTCCTACGAGCAGTACTTC
CASSLMRGPSYEQYF
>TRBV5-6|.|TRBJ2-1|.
TGTGCCAGCAGCTTGGTAGGCGTGGTGGAAAATGAGCAGTTCTTC
CASSLVGVVENEQFF
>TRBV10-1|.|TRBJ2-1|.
TGCGCCAGCAGTACCACCGCCGGGGCCTACAATGAGCAGTTCTTC
CASSTTAGAYNEQFF
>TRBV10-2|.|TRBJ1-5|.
TGCGCCAGCAGTGAGGAGGCGAGCAATCAGCCCCAGCATTTT
CASSEEASNQPQHF
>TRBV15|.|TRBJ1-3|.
TGTGCCACCAGCAGGGGGGGACTCTCTGGAAACACCATATATTTT
CATSRGGLSGNTIYF
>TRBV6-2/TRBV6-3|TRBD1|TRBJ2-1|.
TGTGCCAGCAGTCTCCGGACAGGGGGCAATGAGCAGTTCTTC
CASSLRTGGNEQFF
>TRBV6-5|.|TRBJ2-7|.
TGTGCCAGCAGTTACCACTCGCTGACCACCTACGAGCAGTACTTC
CASSYHSLTTYEQYF
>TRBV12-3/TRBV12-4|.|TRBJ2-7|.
TGTGCCAGCAGTTTCAGGGAGGTGACCTACGAGCAGTACTTC
CASSFREVTYEQYF
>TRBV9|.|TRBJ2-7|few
TGTGCCAGCAGCCCTCATTCAACGATCGGCCACGAGCAGTACTTC
CASSPHSTIGHEQYF
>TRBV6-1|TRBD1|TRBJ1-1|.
TGTGCCAGCACCCGACAGGGGACGAACACTGAAGCTTTCTTT
CASTRQGTNTEAFF
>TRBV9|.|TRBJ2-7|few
TGTGCCAGCAGCCCCAACGTCGGCCACACCTACGAGCAGTACTTC
CASSPNVGHTYEQYF
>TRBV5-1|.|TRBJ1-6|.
TGCGCCAGCAGCTTACAGGACTTTTCTTATTCACCCCTCCACTTT
CASSLQDFSYSPLHF
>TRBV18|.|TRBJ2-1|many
TGTGCCAGCTCACTCCTGGACACATACAATGAGCAGTTCTTC
CASSLLDTYNEQFF
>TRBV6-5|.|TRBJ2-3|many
TGTGCCAGCAGTTACGGCCGTACCCAAGGGGCAGATACGCAGTATTTT
CASSYGRTQGADTQYF
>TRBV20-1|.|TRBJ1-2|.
TGCAGTGCGGCTCAGGGGATCTATGGCTACACCTTC
CSAAQGIYGYTF
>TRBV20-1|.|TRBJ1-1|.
TGCAGTGCTCCAGACAGGTCTGTAATGAACACTGAAGCTTTCTTT
CSAPDRSVMNTEAFF
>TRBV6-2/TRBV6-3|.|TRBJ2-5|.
TGTGCCAGCAAGGACCCCCGGGAGACCCAGTACTTC
CASKDPRETQYF
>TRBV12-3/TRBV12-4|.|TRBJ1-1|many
TGTGCCAGCAGTCGATTACCGATGAACACTGAAGCTTTCTTT
CASSRLPMNTEAFF
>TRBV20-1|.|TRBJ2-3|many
TGCAGTGCTAGTGTGGGGCTAGTAAGCGATACGCAGTATTTT
CSASVGLVSDTQYF
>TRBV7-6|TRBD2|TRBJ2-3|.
TGTGCCAGCAGCTCGCTAGCGGGGGGGCATGGCACAGATACGCAGTATTTT
CASSSLAGGHGTDTQYF
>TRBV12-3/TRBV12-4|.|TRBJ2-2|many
TGTGCCAGCACCGGCAGCCTGAACACCGGGGAGCTGTTTTTT
CASTGSLNTGELFF
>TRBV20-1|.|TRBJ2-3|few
TGCAGTGCTAGAGGACGCACAGATACGCAGTATTTT
CSARGRTDTQYF
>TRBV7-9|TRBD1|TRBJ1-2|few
TGTGCCAGCAGCCGCCCACGTACGGGACAGATAAACTATGGCTACACCTTC
CASSRPRTGQINYGYTF
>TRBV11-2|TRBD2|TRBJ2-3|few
TGTGCCAGCACTGGGACTAGCTACACAGATACGCAGTATTTT
CASTGTSYTDTQYF
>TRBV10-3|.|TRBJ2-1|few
TGTGCCATCAGTGATGATGGCGGTAGCTCCTACAATGAGCAGTTCTTC
CAISDDGGSSYNEQFF
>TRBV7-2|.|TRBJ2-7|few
TGTGCCAGCAGTTTACGAGACAGGAGGGAGCAGTACTTC
CASSLRDRREQYF
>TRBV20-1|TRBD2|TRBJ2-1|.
TGCAGTGCTAGACCTAGCGGTTACAATGAGCAGTTCTTC
CSARPSGYNEQFF
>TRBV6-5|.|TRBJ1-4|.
TGTGCCAGCAGTTACTCGAGTGGCACTGGCGGTGAAAAACTGTTTTTT
CASSYSSGTGGEKLFF
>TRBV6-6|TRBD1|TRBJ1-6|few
TGTGCCAGCAACCGGGACAGGGGTTTTCACCTCCACTTT
CASNRDRGFHLHF
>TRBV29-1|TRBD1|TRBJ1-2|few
TGCAGCTATGAAGGGGGGACAGTAACCCCCTATGGCTACACCTTC
CSYEGGTVTPYGYTF
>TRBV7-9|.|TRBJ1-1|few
TGTGCCAGTCAGCCGAACACTGAAGCTTTCTTT
CASQPNTEAFF
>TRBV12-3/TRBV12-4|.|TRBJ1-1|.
TGTGCCAGCCGTGGCGGTGAAGCTTTCTTT
CASRGGEAFF
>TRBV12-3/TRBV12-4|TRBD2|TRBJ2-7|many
TGTGCCAGCAGTCCACCGGGACTAGCGGGAGCCGCCTACGAGCAGTACTTC
CASSPPGLAGAAYEQYF
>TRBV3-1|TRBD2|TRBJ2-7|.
TGTGCCAGCAGCCAATCGGGAGGCGGGGGGCCCTCCAAGCAGTACTTC
CASSQSGGGGPSKQYF
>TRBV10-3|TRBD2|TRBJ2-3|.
TGTGCCATCACCACCGGACTAGCGGGGGGTACAGATACGCAGTATTTT
CAITTGLAGGTDTQYF
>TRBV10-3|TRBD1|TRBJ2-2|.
TGTGCCAGCGGACAGGGCTCGAGGGCCGGGGAGCTGTTTTTT
CASGQGSRAGELFF
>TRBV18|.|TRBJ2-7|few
TGTGCCAGCTCACCACTGGACAGCTCTGGGAACGAGCAGTACTTC
CASSPLDSSGNEQYF
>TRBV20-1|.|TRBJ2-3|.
TGCAGTGCTAGAGTGGGGCGACGGAACCCCACAGATACGCAGTATTTT
CSARVGRRNPTDTQYF
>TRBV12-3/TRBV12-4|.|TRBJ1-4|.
TGTGCCAGCAGTTTAGGGGCGGGGCCTAATGAAAAACTGTTTTTT
CASSLGAGPNEKLFF
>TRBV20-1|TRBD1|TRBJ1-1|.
TGCAGTGCTAGAGACCGGGACAGGGGTATATCTGAAGCTTTCTTT
CSARDRDRGISEAFF
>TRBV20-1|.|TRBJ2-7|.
TGCAGTGCTCTAGCCCTTTCGGGACTCAAATCATACGAGCAGTACTTC
CSALALSGLKSYEQYF
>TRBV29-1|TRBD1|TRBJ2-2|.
TGCAGCGTCTACAGGGGAGCGAACACCGGGGAGCTGTTTTTT
CSVYRGANTGELFF
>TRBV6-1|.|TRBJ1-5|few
TGTGCCAGCAGGAGGTTTGGGGGATTCGGCAATCAGCCCCAGCATTTT
CASRRFGGFGNQPQHF
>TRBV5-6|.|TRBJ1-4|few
TGTGCCAGCAGCTTGACCGTTGCAACTAATGAAAAACTGTTTTTT
CASSLTVATNEKLFF